The 20 T cell receptor beta chains reported below all come from one sample, sequenced in a study of cytomegalovirus exposure and HLA in healthy donors. The PCR made use of 60 Vbeta and 13 Jbeta primers. TCRdb keeps only in-frame clones here, not all; method: immunoSEQ multiplex PCR. Of more than 150,000 clones in the sample, about 80% were seen once. Material: PBMCs. These receptor sequences come from a young man in good health and CMV-seronegative.

The chain uses TRBV6-5 and TRBJ1-2, with TRBD1 as a possible D gene (5 bases). V lost 6 bases and J 4 bases, leaving 12 bases between the germline ends. The CDR3 has 13 residues. Germline V gene sequence: CDR1 MNHEY, CDR2 SVGAGI. CDR3 sequence reads: CASSQGLAYGYTF. The DNA of the CDR3 is TGTGCCAGCAGCCAGGGATTGGCCTATGGCTACACCTTC.

The chain has TRBV15 and TRBJ2-1, with 8 bases aligning to TRBD2. Germline lookup yields CDR1 LNHNV and CDR2 YYDKDF (reference sequence). The trim removed 0 bases at V and 7 bases at J, leaving 5 bases unmatched. The CDR3 runs 15 residues. The chain's CDR3 is CATSRDNGGANEQFF. DNA for the CDR3: TGTGCCACCAGCAGAGATAACGGGGGGGCGAATGAGCAGTTCTTC.

This clone was counted only a few times. The chain couples TRBV10-1 to TRBJ2-5; TRBD2 aligns across 12 bases. In germline, CDR1 is WNHNN, CDR2 SYGVQD (reference sequence). The CDR3 consists of 17 residues. The trim removed 2 bases at V and 0 bases at J, leaving 4 bases unmatched. CDR3 sequence (DNA): TGCGCCAGCAGTGAGCAGCGACTAGCGGGGGACCAAGAGACCCAGTACTTC. Residues: CASSEQRLAGDQETQYF.

This rearrangement joins TRBV11-3 to TRBJ2-5; TRBD2 aligns across 10 bases. The CDR3 has 17 amino acids. The germline gives CDR1 SGHNT, CDR2 YENEEA. The ends lost 4 bases at V and 2 bases at J; junction bases unmatched: 10. The CDR3 DNA is TGTGCCAGCAGCTCTAAGACTATAGCGGGGGGTCAAGAGACCCAGTACTTC. Amino acids: CASSSKTIAGGQETQYF. Based on the CDR3 plus reference TRBV11-3 and TRBJ2-5, the full variable domain is EAGVVQSPRYKIIEKKQPVAFWCNPISGHNTLYWYLQNLGQGPELLIRYENEEAVDDSQLPKDRFSAERLKGVDSTLKIQPAELGDSAVYLCASSSKTIAGGQETQYFGPGTRLLVL.

The chain uses TRBV5-1 and TRBJ2-3, with 9 bases identical to TRBD1. The CDR3 length is 14 residues. V shed 3 bases and J 5 bases; nucleotides not matched to a gene: 4. Germline CDR1 is SGHRS and CDR2 is YFSETQ. DNA of the CDR3: TGCGCCAGCAGCTGGGGACAGGGTGGAGATACGCAGTATTTT. This codes for CASSWGQGGDTQYF. Complete variable domain (other parts from reference TRBV5-1 and TRBJ2-3): KAGVTQTPRYLIKTRGQQVTLSCSPISGHRSVSWYQQTPGQGLQFLFEYFSETQRNKGNFPGRFSGRQFSNSRSEMNVSTLELGDSALYLCASSWGQGGDTQYFGPGTRLTVL.

V is TRBV4-2 and J is TRBJ2-7, with 10 bases identical to TRBD1. The CDR3 covers 17 residues. The V gene's germline CDR1 is LGHNA and CDR2 YNFKEQ. Trimming took 3 bases from V and 1 from J; bases not matched to a gene: 9. The DNA of the CDR3 is TGTGCCAGCAGCCAGTTCGCCGGGACAGGGGTTTCCTACGAGCAGTACTTC. It is translated as CASSQFAGTGVSYEQYF.

V and J are TRBV14 and TRBJ2-5, with D perhaps matching TRBD1 (6 bases). The V end lost 2 bases, the J end lost 10 bases, and 8 bases lay between the germline ends. CDR1 SGHDN and CDR2 FVKESK come from the germline V gene. The CDR3 sequence is 11 residues long. The CDR3 reads CASSQRGIQYF. DNA of the CDR3: TGTGCCAGCAGCCAAAGGGGGATCCAGTACTTC.

The chain combines TRBV7-2 with TRBJ2-1, with 12 bases lining up with TRBD2. With V trimmed by 5 bases and J by 7 bases, 18 bases remained unmatched. The germline V gene has CDR1 SGHTA and CDR2 FQGNSA. This CDR3 is built from 19 residues. The CDR3 nucleotides are TGTGCCAGCAGCCTATATCCCCTGGGGCTAGCGGGAGGGGCAAATGAGCAGTTCTTC. Translated, it gives CASSLYPLGLAGGANEQFF.

The V gene is TRBV5-1, the J gene TRBJ2-1, with TRBD1 as a possible D gene (5 bases). The CDR3 is 14 residues long. V shed 5 bases and J shed 6 bases, with 15 bases lying between them. Germline loops: CDR1 SGHRS, CDR2 YFSETQ. The CDR3 DNA sequence: TGCGCCAGCAGTATAGGGGATTCTGTCAATGAGCAGTTCTTC. It encodes CASSIGDSVNEQFF.

Only one count was recorded for this clone. This chain joins TRBV7-9 and TRBJ2-7; tentative D call: TRBD2 (6 bases). Germline CDR1 SEHNR, CDR2 FQNEAQ (reference sequence). The CDR3 totals 17 residues. The V and J ends lost 0 bases and 2 bases respectively, with 17 bases between them. CDR3 sequence: CASSLAGGGSNAYEQYF. The CDR3 DNA reads TGTGCCAGCAGCTTAGCTGGTGGGGGGAGTAACGCCTACGAGCAGTACTTC. Variable domain in full (rest from reference TRBV7-9 and TRBJ2-7): DTGVSQNPRHKITKRGQNVTFRCDPISEHNRLYWYRQTLGQGPEFLTYFQNEAQLEKSRLLSDRFSAERPKGSFSTLEIQRTEQGDSAMYLCASSLAGGGSNAYEQYFGPGTRLTVT.

V usage is TRBV7-9 and J usage is TRBJ1-1; the match to TRBD1 covers 11 bases. This CDR3 region has 15 residues. Germline V gene sequence: CDR1 SEHNR, CDR2 FQNEAQ (reference sequence). V lost 4 bases, J lost 4 bases, and 5 bases stayed unmatched. The chain's CDR3 is CASSSQGQGVTEAFF. CDR3 sequence (DNA): TGTGCCAGCAGCTCGCAGGGACAGGGGGTCACTGAAGCTTTCTTT.

The J gene is TRBJ1-5, the V gene TRBV15; D call uncertain. Germline lookup yields CDR1 LNHNV and CDR2 YYDKDF (reference sequence). The CDR3 loop spans 15 amino acids. The germline V and J ends were trimmed by 3 bases and 0 bases, with 9 bases remaining between them. The DNA of the CDR3 is TGTGCCACCAGCAGTGTTGTCTATAGCAATCAGCCCCAGCATTTT. Amino acid sequence: CATSSVVYSNQPQHF.

The chain recombines TRBV27 with TRBJ2-1; D remains ambiguous. V dropped 5 bases and J dropped 4 bases, with 9 bases sitting between them. Germline V CDR1 and CDR2: MNHEY, SMNVEV (reference sequence). The CDR3 extends over 13 amino acids. CDR3 nucleotide sequence: TGTGCCAGCAGTCCCCAGTGGTACAATGAGCAGTTCTTC. This encodes CASSPQWYNEQFF.

This clone is a singleton in its sample. V is TRBV18 and J is TRBJ1-1; TRBD1 is a possible D gene (6 bases). Trimming cost V 6 bases and J 6 bases, with 17 bases left between them. The CDR3 loop spans 14 amino acids. Germline V CDR1 and CDR2: KGHSH, LQKENI. CDR3 coding DNA: TGTGCCAGCTCTACGGGGGGGCTTCTCGCTGAAGCTTTCTTT. As protein: CASSTGGLLAEAFF.

V gene TRBV10-3 combines with J gene TRBJ1-1; TRBD1 aligns across 8 bases. J was trimmed by 0 bases and V by 10 bases; bases with no gene match: 7. Germline values: CDR1 ENHRY, CDR2 SYGVKD. This CDR3 spans 14 amino acids. In nucleotides, the CDR3 is TGTGCCACCCAGAAACAGGGGGTGAACACTGAAGCTTTCTTT. The encoded protein is CATQKQGVNTEAFF.

This chain connects TRBV5-6 to TRBJ1-1, with TRBD1 as a possible D gene (5 bases). The CDR3 has 13 amino acids. With 0 bases removed from V and 5 bases from J, the gap between germline ends came to 8 bases. The germline CDR1 and CDR2 sequences are SGHDT and YYEEEE. CDR3 bases: TGTGCCAGCAGCTTGGCCCCAGGGACTGAAGCTTTCTTT. This gives the protein CASSLAPGTEAFF.

This chain joins TRBV7-3 and TRBJ1-4, with 7 nucleotides matching TRBD1. J lost 16 bases, V lost 1 base, and 18 bases had no gene match. CDR1 SGHTA and CDR2 FQGTGA come from the germline V gene. The CDR3 has 16 amino acids. The CDR3 loop is CASSLIPGQSISPPFF. DNA for the CDR3: TGTGCCAGCAGCTTAATCCCGGGACAGTCAATTAGTCCACCGTTTTTT.

The gene calls are TRBV28 and TRBJ2-2, with 13 bases matching TRBD2. The V gene end was trimmed by 6 bases and the J gene end by 3 bases; junction bases not matched to a gene: 13. Germline V gene lookup returns CDR1 MDHEN and CDR2 SYDVKM. The CDR3 has 19 amino acids. The CDR3 DNA reads as TGTGCCAGCAGCACCAGGCTAATCGGACTAGCGGGGGACACCGGGGAGCTGTTTTTT. This translates into CASSTRLIGLAGDTGELFF.

This chain joins TRBV7-2 and TRBJ2-3; 12 bases match TRBD2. Trimming cost V 5 bases and J 0 bases; bases outside gene matches: 6. The germline V gene encodes CDR1 SGHTA and CDR2 FQGNSA. The CDR3 has 17 residues. In DNA form, the CDR3 reads TGTGCCAGCAGCGTTCGACTAGCGGGGGCTAGCACAGATACGCAGTATTTT. Its protein is CASSVRLAGASTDTQYF.

This sequence joins TRBV5-8 and TRBJ1-2; D gene uncertain. This CDR3 is 13 amino acids long. Germline V lookup: CDR1 SGHTS, CDR2 YDEGEE. V was shortened by 2 bases and J by 0 bases, with 5 bases between the two germline ends. CDR3 region: CASSFRSNYGYTF. CDR3 nucleotides: TGTGCCAGCAGCTTCCGTTCTAACTATGGCTACACCTTC.